This TCR beta chain comes out of a study of CD8+CD57+ T cells in acquired aplastic anemia. The wider study: 3.2 ug was the average amount of DNA from sorted CD4+ and CD8+ cells.

Many counts were recorded for this clonotype. Profiles of TCR beta VDJ and CDR3 were generated from a genomic DNA template. TCRdb independently ran MiXCR on the reads; one entry per CDR3 protein. This repertoire shows 150,000 to 200,000 distinct CDR3 sequences, roughly 45% found once; its top ten account for 0.85% to 1.3%. Trimming stripped 0 bases from V and 7 bases from J, with 8 bases between. The CDR3 is 13 residues long. Germline V gene data show CDR1 as SGHRS and CDR2 as YFSETQ. The sequenced sample consisted of sorted CD4+, CD8+, or CD8+CD57+ T cells (not recorded which) from PBMCs. The source is a human donor in good health. This rearrangement joins TRBV5-1 to TRBJ1-5; weak D call: TRBD1 (5 bases). The CDR3 is CASSLEWGQPQHF. The CDR3 DNA reads TGCGCCAGCAGCTTGGAATGGGGGCAGCCCCAGCATTTT. Complete variable domain (other parts from reference TRBV5-1 and TRBJ1-5): KAGVTQTPRYLIKTRGQQVTLSCSPISGHRSVSWYQQTPGQGLQFLFEYFSETQRNKGNFPGRFSGRQFSNSRSEMNVSTLELGDSALYLCASSLEWGQPQHFGDGTRLSIL.